The rows below give T cell receptor beta chains drawn from one sample of a study of blood T cells in healthy people across ages. TCRdb reprocessed the 5' RACE reads via MiXCR and lists one record per CDR3 protein. The sample records 1.4 million or so distinct CDR3 sequences, approximately 39% being singletons. The sequenced sample consisted of blood. These receptors originate from a woman aged 18-35 years in good health. Both conserved end residues are part of each CDR3.

v_call,cdr3_aa
TRBV27,CASSLSGAQDWHF
TRBV7-2,CASSLVRGGPNSPLHF
TRBV20-1,CSAKGDRELDEQYF
TRBV4-3,CASSQGHRLAGFVYNEQFF
TRBV7-9,CASSEDGNQPQHF
TRBV3-1,CASSQGWYNSPLHF
TRBV2,CASAVDSNTGELFF
TRBV4-3,CASSQDPVNSEQFF
TRBV11-2,CASSTGAGNRPYGYTF
TRBV10-3,CAISESRFQRIEAFF
TRBV27,CASSFSGKAPRYF
TRBV10-3,CATLSQGPAGLYEQYF
TRBV7-9,CASSLKNPSSYNEQFF
TRBV20-1,CSATGQGNEKLFF
TRBV5-5,CASSFAPTGTGSTDTQYF
TRBV19,CASLRAGANVLTF
TRBV7-9,CASSQNQGSTDTQYF
TRBV9,CASSVTAVGTQYF
TRBV2,CASRPGTGLFLVFF
TRBV12-3/TRBV12-4,CASTTTESVYEQYF
TRBV6-5,CASRASGGQYF
TRBV25-1,CASSDTGGTETQYF
TRBV4-3,CASSQDLWQGARETQYF
TRBV11-3,CASSPNSGLAYEQYF
TRBV29-1,CSGERGFQETQYF
TRBV4-1,CASSPFFSSYEQYF
TRBV7-2,CASSLVSGEGEQYF
TRBV10-3,CAISESGTSRDTQYF
TRBV6-7,CASSYAQRDGLYGYTF
TRBV4-3,CASSQVPGLKDSGRYNEQFF
TRBV10-3,CAISERDRSTEAFF
TRBV20-1,CSAGTAAETQYF
TRBV29-1,CSVGSPPGELFF
TRBV6-5,CASRSTGVSNQPQHF
TRBV20-1,CSARGDRPTDTQYF
TRBV29-1,CSVGVLWGEAFF
TRBV12-3/TRBV12-4,CASSSPQHSNQPQHF
TRBV4-2,CASSLEGGSPGELFF
TRBV20-1,CSAITGGYEAFF
TRBV6-6,CASSYSLTSEEQFF
TRBV27,CASSIQGADEQFF
TRBV7-9,CASSSRTGNYEQYF
TRBV12-3/TRBV12-4,CASSLTLDYGYTF
TRBV28,CASSLIGQGHNEQYF
TRBV5-1,CASSLLGDNEQFF
TRBV7-6,CASSLKGHANTEAFF
TRBV29-1,CSAAAGDGYTF
TRBV7-2,CASSSGLAILGNEQFF
TRBV25-1,CASSETLPSGKGYEQYF
TRBV5-1,CASSSLAGGLNNEQFF
TRBV4-3,CASSQGARYNEQFF
TRBV6-5,CASSDDYTDTQYF
TRBV6-5,CASSYSTTGGSPYTDTQYF
TRBV4-1,CASSQESLAGEQFF
TRBV27,CASSLLVNTEAFF
TRBV28,CASSPLGTALAKNIQYF
TRBV3-1,CASGHRGEKLFF